Below, 10 T cell receptor beta chains from the same sample are listed, as sequenced in a study of tumor-infiltrating lymphocytes in primary liver carcinoma. The investigators made TCR beta cDNA from about 500 ng total RNA, using a constant-region primer. Three-round nested multiplex PCR performed with slightly modified ARM-PCR produced the TCR beta libraries. TRBV1-TRBV30 forward primers and a C-beta reverse primer were used in the first two PCR rounds, which each ran for approximately 10 cycles. TCRdb re-analysed the multiplex PCR reads in MiXCR, keeping a single row per CDR3 protein. Among some 180,000 distinct CDR3 sequences listed, 50% to 75% were seen once. The authors took blood RNA from unsorted whole blood and also extracted germline DNA. The sequenced material came from peripheral blood. The source is a man aged 35 to 55 with primary liver carcinoma and hepatitis B virus infection.

The V call is TRBV6-6, the J call TRBJ2-5, with D perhaps matching TRBD1 (5 bases). The CDR3 has 11 residues. Deletions cut 9 bases from V and 3 bases from J, with 8 bases between. Per the germline V gene, CDR1 is MNHNY and CDR2 is SVGAGI (reference sequence). The CDR3 DNA reads TGTGCCAGAGGACAAGAAGAGACCCAGTACTTC. Translating it yields CARGQEETQYF.

This clonotype was counted between two and nine times. The DNA for the CDR3 is TGTGCCATCGGCCCTTCCAACTCTGGGGCCAACGTCCTGACTTTC. It specifies CAIGPSNSGANVLTF. V usage is TRBV10-3 and J usage is TRBJ2-6; D not resolved. Germline CDR1 ENHRY, CDR2 SYGVKD. Trimming took off 8 bases at V and 0 bases at J, with 11 bases between the two ends. The CDR3 contains 15 residues.

As for this clonotype: A much more abundant neighbour one base away suggests this may be a read error. The chain carries TRBV12-3 or TRBV12-4 and TRBJ1-1, with 7 bases lining up with TRBD1. The CDR3 totals 12 residues. The CDR3 region is CASSAGGTGAFF. The CDR3, as DNA: TGTGCCAGCAGTGCAGGGGGAACTGGAGCTTTCTTT.

This rearrangement joins TRBV9 to TRBJ1-3; TRBD1 might be the D (6 bases). The germline gives CDR1 SGDLS, CDR2 YYNGEE. The CDR3 length is 13 residues. V dropped 0 bases and J dropped 9 bases, with 10 bases sitting between them. The CDR3 sequence: CASSVGTESTIYF. CDR3 coding DNA: TGTGCCAGCAGCGTAGGGACAGAGAGCACCATATATTTT. The full variable domain, rest sourced from reference TRBV9 and TRBJ1-3, is DSGVTQTPKHLITATGQRVTLRCSPRSGDLSVYWYQQSLDQGLQFLIQYYNGEERAKGNILERFSAQQFPDLHSELNLSSLELGDSALYFCASSVGTESTIYFGEGSWLTVV.

As for this clonotype: One base away lies a much larger clone, so this may be a sequencing read error. This chain connects TRBV12-3 or TRBV12-4 to TRBJ2-3; TRBD2 aligns across 9 bases. The CDR3 contains 14 residues. In nucleotides, the CDR3 is TGTGCCTGCAGTCAAGCGGGAGGCCCGGATACGCAGTATTTT. Translation: CACSQAGGPDTQYF.

This clonotype was seen more than once but under ten times. The chain carries TRBV6-5 and TRBJ1-2; D might be TRBD1 (5 bases). CDR3 size: 15 residues. Trimming shortened V by 6 bases and J by 4 bases, and 18 bases separated the two germline ends. Per the germline V gene, CDR1 is MNHEY and CDR2 is SVGAGI. The CDR3, as DNA: TGTGCCAGCAGACCAAAAGTCACAGGACCCTATGGCTACACCTTC. This encodes CASRPKVTGPYGYTF.

The rearrangement uses TRBV29-1 and TRBJ2-5; 14 nucleotides line up with TRBD2. The J segment lost 6 bases and the V segment lost 7 bases, leaving 7 bases of the junction unmatched. This CDR3 has 14 residues. Germline V gene sequence: CDR1 SQVTM, CDR2 ANQGSEA. The CDR3 sequence: CSGGTSGSGKTQYF. In nucleotides, the CDR3 is TGCAGCGGCGGGACTAGCGGGAGTGGGAAGACCCAGTACTTC.

In DNA, the CDR3 is TGCGCCAGCAGTGAAACGGCCGCCTACGAGCAGTACTTC. Amino acids: CASSETAAYEQYF. The chain links TRBV10-2 to TRBJ2-7; D ambiguous. V was shortened by 3 bases and J by 2 bases, with 8 bases between the two germline ends. CDR1 and CDR2 (germline): WSHSY, SAAADI. The CDR3 is 13 amino acids.

In its sample, this clonotype was seen once. The chain combines TRBV4-1 with TRBJ2-5; possible D gene TRBD2, 6 bases. Germline CDR1 and CDR2: MGHRA and YSYEKL. V dropped 1 base and J dropped 9 bases, with 21 bases sitting between them. This CDR3 region has 16 residues. CDR3 residues: CASSQVPEGRSRAQYF. CDR3 sequence (DNA): TGCGCCAGCAGCCAAGTCCCGGAGGGGCGTTCAAGGGCCCAGTACTTC.

This clonotype has just one count. A read error may produce the germline difference seen at one junction end. The rearrangement joins TRBV7-9 to TRBJ2-5, with D tentatively TRBD1 (6 bases). The length of the CDR3 is 13 residues. Germline CDR1 SEHNR, CDR2 FQNEAQ (reference sequence). DNA for the CDR3: TGTGCCAGCAAACAGGGTCTCCAAGAGACCCAGTGCTTC. This encodes CASKQGLQETQCF.